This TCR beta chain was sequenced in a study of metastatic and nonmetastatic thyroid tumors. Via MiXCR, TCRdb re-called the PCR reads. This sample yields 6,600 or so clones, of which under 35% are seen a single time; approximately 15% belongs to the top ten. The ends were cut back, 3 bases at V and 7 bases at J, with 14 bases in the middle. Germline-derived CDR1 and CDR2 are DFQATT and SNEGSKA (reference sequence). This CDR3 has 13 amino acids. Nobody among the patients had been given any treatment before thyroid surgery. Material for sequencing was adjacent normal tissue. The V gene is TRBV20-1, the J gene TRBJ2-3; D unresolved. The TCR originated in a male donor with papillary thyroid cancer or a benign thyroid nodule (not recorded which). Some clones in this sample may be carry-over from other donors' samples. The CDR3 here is CSASREEGYTQYF. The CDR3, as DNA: TGCAGTGCTAGTAGAGAGGAAGGATATACGCAGTATTTT.